These 28 T cell receptor beta chains were sequenced from one sample in a study of response to subunit inactivated influenza vaccine. TCRdb called the RT-PCR reads again in MiXCR, with one record for every CDR3 protein. The repertoire consists of approximately 480,000 distinct CDR3 sequences, with about a tenth occurring once and the leading ten covering less than 15%. The specimen comprised PBMCs from blood, sampled roughly 47 days after vaccination. Receptors originate from a man over 45 who received an inactivated influenza vaccine.

The chain recombines TRBV7-2 with TRBJ1-1, with TRBD1 matching over 9 bases. Trimming at V came to 3 bases and at J to 4 bases, leaving 6 bases not matched to a gene. The CDR3 runs 15 residues. Germline V CDR1 and CDR2: SGHTA, FQGNSA. This CDR3 is CASSFSGQGGTEAFF. CDR3 bases: TGTGCCAGCAGCTTCTCGGGACAGGGCGGCACTGAAGCTTTCTTT. The full variable domain, in which reference TRBV7-2 and TRBJ1-1 provide the parts outside the CDR3, is GAGVSQSPSNKVTEKGKDVELRCDPISGHTALYWYRQSLGQGLEFLIYFQGNSAPDKSGLPSDRFSAERTGGSVSTLTIQRTQQEDSAVYLCASSFSGQGGTEAFFGQGTRLTVV.

This chain links TRBV9 with TRBJ1-5; possible D gene TRBD1, 5 bases. The CDR3 spans 12 residues. Germline lookup yields CDR1 SGDLS and CDR2 YYNGEE. V was pared by 7 bases and J by 5 bases, with 10 bases between. In nucleotides, the CDR3 is TGTGCCAGCGGGGGGGAGGATCAGCCCCAGCATTTT. The encoded protein is CASGGEDQPQHF.

The V gene is TRBV6-5, the J gene TRBJ2-2; D is unresolved. Germline CDR1 reads MNHEY; CDR2 reads SVGAGI. V lost 2 bases, J lost 6 bases, and 13 bases lay in between. The CDR3 totals 15 residues. CDR3 nucleotide sequence: TGTGCCAGCAGTTACGCAGGACGTCGACCCGGGGAGCTGTTTTTT. This encodes CASSYAGRRPGELFF.

The chain combines TRBV21-1 with TRBJ2-2; no check of the table's D call, TRBD1, against the DNA was made. TRBV21-1 is a documented pseudogene. This CDR3 spans 15 amino acids. This CDR3 is CASSKLTGSTGELFF. For the CDR3, the DNA is TGTGCCAGCAGCAAATTAACAGGGAGCACCGGGGAGCTGTTTTTT.

This clonotype was counted a few times. V is TRBV20-1 and J is TRBJ1-1; no firm D call. This CDR3 has 15 residues. CDR1 is DFQATT and CDR2 is SNEGSKA in the germline V gene (reference sequence). Trimming took off 1 base at V and 0 bases at J, with 12 bases between the two ends. The CDR3 nucleotides are TGCAGTGCTAGAGTAAGTTACGGACTGAACACTGAAGCTTTCTTT. Its protein is CSARVSYGLNTEAFF.

This clonotype was counted at least ten times. One end of the junction varies from germline; a read error may be responsible. The V gene is TRBV7-2, the J gene TRBJ2-2; the D gene is possibly TRBD1 (5 bases). The length of the CDR3 is 14 residues. Germline V gives CDR1 SGHTA, CDR2 FQGNSA. The CDR3 DNA sequence: TGTGCCAGCAGCACCAGACAGAACGCCGGGGAGCTGTTTTTT. This translates into CASSTRQNAGELFF.

This clonotype has ten or more counts. The J gene is TRBJ1-6, the V gene TRBV20-1; D possibly corresponds to TRBD1 (5 bases). Per the germline V gene, CDR1 is DFQATT and CDR2 is SNEGSKA (reference sequence). V lost 4 bases and J 9 bases, leaving 13 bases between the germline ends. This CDR3 comprises 13 residues. The CDR3 protein is CSATREGRSPLHF. The CDR3 DNA is TGCAGTGCTACCAGGGAGGGTCGTTCACCCCTCCACTTT.

This clonotype was seen a handful of times. The J gene is TRBJ2-3, the V gene TRBV6-2 or TRBV6-3; 7 nucleotides line up with TRBD1. J was trimmed by 12 bases and V by 2 bases; bases with no gene match: 5. The CDR3 totals 12 residues. Germline lookup yields CDR1 MNHEY and CDR2 SVGEGT. The DNA of the CDR3 is TGTGCCAGCAGTTACAGCCGGGACAGCCAGTATTTT. Translated: CASSYSRDSQYF.

The chain has TRBV25-1 and TRBJ2-7; D remains unclear. V was trimmed by 3 bases and J by 0 bases, leaving 9 bases between them. The CDR3 runs to 14 residues. Germline CDR1 MGHDK, CDR2 SYGVNS. As DNA, the CDR3 is TGTGCCAGCAGTGAGCGTCGATACTCCTACGAGCAGTACTTC. Its translation is CASSERRYSYEQYF.

This clonotype was detected a few times. The chain joins TRBV6-1 to TRBJ2-5, with 7 bases matching TRBD2. This CDR3 has 13 amino acids. V gave up 8 bases and J gave up 5 bases; unmatched junction bases: 8. Germline CDR1 and CDR2: MNHNS and SASEGT. The CDR3 DNA sequence: TGTGCCAGCGGAAAGCGGGGTGGGGAGACCCAGTACTTC. Translated: CASGKRGGETQYF.

This clonotype was detected only a few times. The genes are TRBV5-1 and TRBJ1-1; no clear D gene. The CDR3 extends over 14 amino acids. Per germline, CDR1 SGHRS and CDR2 YFSETQ. The V end was cut by 0 bases, the J end by 1 base, with 7 bases between. The CDR3 spells CASSLAVANTEAFF. The CDR3 DNA is TGCGCCAGCAGCTTGGCCGTAGCGAACACTGAAGCTTTCTTT.

The table lists this clonotype with a few counts. V and J are TRBV5-1 and TRBJ1-2; D gene uncertain. V lost 7 bases and J 5 bases, leaving 15 bases between the germline ends. Germline lookup yields CDR1 SGHRS and CDR2 YFSETQ. This CDR3 has 13 residues. The CDR3 coding sequence is TGCGCCAGCCGAGAGGTGGCGCGATATGGCTACACCTTC. Translating gives CASREVARYGYTF.

This sequence joins TRBV12-3 or TRBV12-4 and TRBJ2-1; D is perhaps TRBD2 (6 bases). The length of the CDR3 is 15 residues. The ends were cut back, 3 bases at V and 8 bases at J, with 17 bases in the middle. Here the CDR3 reads CASSFVASASDEQFF. DNA of the CDR3: TGTGCCAGCAGTTTCGTCGCTAGCGCCTCCGATGAGCAGTTCTTC.

This clonotype was detected a few times. The chain recombines TRBV4-1 with TRBJ2-3, with unresolved D. V was cut by 0 bases and J by 9 bases, with 13 bases left in between. Germline V gene sequence: CDR1 MGHRA, CDR2 YSYEKL. This CDR3 has 14 residues. The CDR3 DNA reads TGCGCCAGCAGCCAAGATCGAGGCGCCTGGACGCAGTATTTT. Translation gives CASSQDRGAWTQYF.

The chain couples TRBV28 to TRBJ2-7, with no clear D. From germline, CDR1 is MDHEN and CDR2 SYDVKM. CDR3 length: 15 amino acids. Trimming cost V 3 bases and J 0 bases, with 12 bases left between them. The CDR3 DNA reads TGTGCCAGCAGTTTCACGGATGCCCCCTCCTACGAGCAGTACTTC. Translation gives CASSFTDAPSYEQYF.

This clonotype turned up a few times. The chain recombines TRBV20-1 with TRBJ2-7, with D perhaps TRBD2 (6 bases). Germline loops: CDR1 DFQATT, CDR2 SNEGSKA (reference sequence). This CDR3 has 15 amino acids. Trimming stripped 6 bases from V and 7 bases from J, with 25 bases between. The CDR3 DNA reads TGCAGTGCCCGAGTGGAGGGGACGGCCTTTAGGGAGCAGTACTTC. Protein product: CSARVEGTAFREQYF.

This clonotype has more than one count but fewer than ten. This sequence joins TRBV10-3 and TRBJ2-1; 7 bases fit TRBD1. CDR3 length: 14 residues. Germline V CDR1 and CDR2: ENHRY, SYGVKD. V lost 5 bases to trimming and J lost 5 bases; unmatched junction nucleotides: 6. The CDR3 protein is CAISFGTVNNEQFF. The DNA of the CDR3 is TGTGCCATCAGTTTCGGGACAGTTAACAATGAGCAGTTCTTC.

V gene TRBV13 combines with J gene TRBJ2-5; the D is unclear. V was clipped by 7 bases and J by 5 bases, with 11 bases between them. The CDR3 totals 12 residues. CDR1 is PRHDT, CDR2 FYEKMQ, per germline (reference sequence). The CDR3 reads CASNPAWETQYF. CDR3 DNA sequence: TGTGCCAGCAACCCAGCATGGGAGACCCAGTACTTC.

The V call is TRBV6-1, the J call TRBJ2-7; D gene ambiguous. Per the germline V gene, CDR1 is MNHNS and CDR2 is SASEGT. The CDR3 runs 15 residues. Trimming took 8 bases from V and 2 from J, leaving 19 bases between them. As DNA, the CDR3 is TGTGCCAGCGGCCCACAGAGAGGACGGACCTACGAGCAGTACTTC. Translated, it gives CASGPQRGRTYEQYF.

J is TRBJ2-7 and V is TRBV18, with a tentative D call TRBD2 (5 bases). The CDR3 loop spans 15 amino acids. The germline gives CDR1 KGHSH, CDR2 LQKENI. V lost 0 bases to trimming and J lost 3 bases, with 12 bases between them. In DNA form, the CDR3 reads TGTGCCAGCTCACCACCGTGGGGAAGCGGCTACGAGCAGTACTTC. It is translated as CASSPPWGSGYEQYF.

The gene calls are TRBV24-1 and TRBJ2-6, with 12 bases fitting TRBD1. CDR3 size: 19 residues. CDR1 is KGHDR, CDR2 SFDVKD, per germline. V shed 5 bases, J shed 4 bases, and the junction held 11 bases outside the gene matches. The CDR3 spells CATSGRTGTGGPGANVLTF. The CDR3 DNA reads TGTGCCACCAGTGGTCGAACCGGGACAGGGGGCCCCGGGGCCAACGTCCTGACTTTC.

This clonotype has just a few counts. This rearrangement joins TRBV6-1 to TRBJ1-2; D is undetermined. Trimming took off 6 bases at V and 2 bases at J, with 13 bases between the two ends. The CDR3 runs to 14 residues. Germline V gene sequence: CDR1 MNHNS, CDR2 SASEGT. The CDR3 loop is CASSPGGPNYGYTF. The CDR3, as DNA: TGTGCCAGCAGCCCAGGAGGCCCAAACTATGGCTACACCTTC.

The chain carries TRBV9 and TRBJ1-4; TRBD1 might be the D (5 bases). Germline CDR1 SGDLS, CDR2 YYNGEE. The CDR3 sequence is 14 residues long. Trimming pared 0 bases from V and 7 bases from J, leaving 10 bases between. In nucleotides, the CDR3 is TGTGCCAGCAGCGTAGAACGCAGGGTTGAAAAACTGTTTTTT. It yields the protein CASSVERRVEKLFF.

This chain links TRBV27 with TRBJ2-3, with D perhaps TRBD1 or TRBD2 (5 bases each). This CDR3 has 16 residues. V lost 5 bases and J lost 0, with 15 bases in between. Germline lookup yields CDR1 MNHEY and CDR2 SMNVEV (reference sequence). Here the CDR3 DNA reads TGTGCCAGCAGTCTAGCCGGGACGCCTAGCACAGATACGCAGTATTTT. As protein: CASSLAGTPSTDTQYF.

This clonotype showed up just a few times. This chain joins TRBV14 and TRBJ2-3; no definite D call. Germline V gives CDR1 SGHDN, CDR2 FVKESK. The CDR3 spans 13 residues. Trimming took off 1 base at V and 4 bases at J, with 6 bases between the two ends. DNA of the CDR3: TGTGCCAGCAGCCAAGTTCGGGCAGATACGCAGTATTTT. Translating it yields CASSQVRADTQYF. The full variable domain, its missing parts supplied by reference TRBV14 and TRBJ2-3, is EAGVTQFPSHSVIEKGQTVTLRCDPISGHDNLYWYRRVMGKEIKFLLHFVKESKQDESGMPNNRFLAERTGGTYSTLKVQPAELEDSGVYFCASSQVRADTQYFGPGTRLTVL.

The V and J genes are TRBV7-9 and TRBJ2-7, with 9 bases aligning to TRBD2. V was clipped by 4 bases and J by 4 bases; unmatched bases: 11. The CDR3 has 16 residues. CDR1 SEHNR and CDR2 FQNEAQ come from the germline V gene (reference sequence). The CDR3 loop is CASSSSIGTSYYEQYF. Here the CDR3 DNA reads TGTGCCAGCAGCTCCAGTATTGGGACTAGCTATTACGAGCAGTACTTC.

This clonotype has at least ten counts. The J gene is TRBJ1-1, the V gene TRBV7-2; tentative D call: TRBD1 (6 bases). The CDR3 is 14 residues long. V shed 5 bases and J shed 2 bases, with 12 bases lying between them. CDR1 is SGHTA, CDR2 FQGNSA, per germline. The CDR3: CASSPGTPNTEAFF. CDR3 nucleotides: TGTGCCAGCAGCCCCGGGACACCCAACACTGAAGCTTTCTTT.

This clonotype was counted only a few times. The J gene is TRBJ2-4, the V gene TRBV6-2 or TRBV6-3; no definite D call. V lost 4 bases and J 0 bases, leaving 16 bases between the germline ends. CDR1 is MNHEY and CDR2 is SVGEGT in the germline V gene. CDR3 length equals 17 residues. CDR3 in amino acids: CASSSLDLVVAKNIQYF. CDR3 in DNA: TGTGCCAGCAGTTCTCTGGACCTAGTTGTAGCCAAAAACATTCAGTACTTC.